One sample yielded the 24 T cell receptor beta chains listed below, sequenced in a study of molecular identifiers for immune sequencing clone quantification (dated by TCRdb to about 2018). Library construction relied on PCR. TCRdb names Illumina HiSeq 4000 as the instrument used. The public sequencing data were trimmed at Q25 with fastp and processed into clonotypes with MiXCR by TCRdb, which kept only in-frame beta chains. Identical CDR3 protein sequences are pooled into one entry, listed with their most common genes and DNA. Across this sample there are about 320,000 distinct CDR3 sequences, with 20% to 25% seen only once. Of the sample, approximately 0.84% falls within the top ten clones. Sequences were obtained from naive CD8+ T cells from blood, with Jurkat cell RNA spiked in. The cell subset or site label, as the study defines it: FACS-sorted CD8+CD4-CCR7+CD45RA+ naive T cells. These receptor sequences come from a human donor in good health. Some libraries in this study had Jurkat cell RNA spiked in.

This clonotype was detected ten times or more. The J gene is TRBJ1-5, the V gene TRBV7-6; no firm D call. Trimming removed 2 bases at V and 5 bases at J, with 7 bases between. The CDR3 extends over 13 amino acids. Germline V gene lookup returns CDR1 SGHVS and CDR2 FNYEAQ. The CDR3 loop is CASSLNGYQPQHF. CDR3 DNA: TGTGCCAGCAGCTTAAACGGATATCAGCCCCAGCATTTT.

This clonotype was counted between two and nine times. The chain combines TRBV30 with TRBJ2-5; 11 positions agree with TRBD1. Per the germline V gene, CDR1 is GTSNPN and CDR2 is SVGIG (reference sequence). This CDR3 is 15 amino acids long. Unmatched junction bases numbered 4, after V lost 2 bases and J lost 2 bases. The CDR3 DNA sequence: TGTGCCTGGAGTCTCGGGACAGGGGGACAAGAGACCCAGTACTTC. Its translation is CAWSLGTGGQETQYF.

In the case of this clonotype: A much larger clone lies a single base off, so this may be a read error. Without the conserved terminal phenylalanine or tryptophan, this CDR3 likely stems from a read error. V and J are TRBV7-6 and TRBJ2-7, with 8 bases matching TRBD1. In germline, CDR1 is SGHVS, CDR2 FNYEAQ. V shed 1 base and J 4 bases; nucleotides not matched to a gene: 9. This CDR3 contains 16 residues. This CDR3 reads CASSLEPRTGTYEQYS. As DNA, the CDR3 is TGTGCCAGCAGCTTAGAACCCAGGACAGGGACTTACGAGCAGTACTCC.

As to this clonotype: A much larger clone differs from this one at a single base, so this may be a read error. This chain uses TRBV13 with TRBJ2-7; TRBD2 agrees at 7 bases. Germline V lookup: CDR1 PRHDT, CDR2 FYEKMQ (reference sequence). Trimming took 2 bases from V and 6 from J; bases not matched to a gene: 7. The CDR3 is 14 residues long. CDR3 amino acids: CASSLSLGGCEQYF. The CDR3 DNA reads as TGTGCCAGCAGCTTAAGCCTCGGGGGGTGCGAGCAGTACTTC.

In this sample, this clonotype turned up many times. V is TRBV2 and J is TRBJ1-2; TRBD1 agrees at 9 bases. CDR3 length equals 16 residues. Germline V gene lookup returns CDR1 SNHLY and CDR2 FYNNEI. Trimming took 3 bases from V and 8 from J; bases not matched to a gene: 13. CDR3 loop: CASSEATGQGFYGYTF. The CDR3 nucleotides are TGTGCCAGCAGTGAGGCTACGGGACAGGGATTCTACGGCTACACCTTC.

This clonotype was seen more than once but under ten times. Being one base from a much bigger clone, this may be a read error. The chain is built from TRBV20-1 and TRBJ2-3; D gene unclear. V lost 3 bases to trimming and J lost 4 bases, with 8 bases between them. The germline gives CDR1 DFQATT, CDR2 SNEGSKA (reference sequence). The CDR3 length is 12 residues. CDR3 in amino acids: CSASQISDTQYF. The CDR3, as DNA: TGCAGTGCTAGTCAGATCTCAGATACGCAGTATTTT.

This clonotype was seen ten or more times. J is TRBJ1-1 and V is TRBV28; tentative D call: TRBD1 (5 bases). V lost 4 bases, J lost 11 bases, and 14 bases lay in between. The CDR3 has 12 residues. CDR1 is MDHEN, CDR2 SYDVKM, per germline. CDR3 nucleotides: TGTGCCAGCAGTTACGACAGCCTGATCGCTTTCTTT. Translating gives CASSYDSLIAFF.

In the case of this clonotype: A much bigger clone sits one base away, suggesting this may be a read error. The chain combines TRBV13 with TRBJ2-2; D may be TRBD1 (6 bases). The CDR3 totals 15 residues. Germline CDR1 PRHDT, CDR2 FYEKMQ (reference sequence). CDR3 protein: CASSADRANTGELSF. Written as DNA, the CDR3 is TGTGCCAGCAGCGCGGACAGAGCGAACACCGGGGAGCTGTCTTTT.

This clonotype was seen at least ten times. The rearrangement uses TRBV20-1 and TRBJ1-5; 7 bases fit TRBD1. This CDR3 has 16 residues. J lost 2 bases, V lost 0 bases, and 7 bases had no gene match. Germline-derived CDR1 and CDR2 are DFQATT and SNEGSKA (reference sequence). The CDR3 here is CSARDDRGPRNQPQHF. CDR3 coding DNA: TGCAGTGCTAGAGATGATAGGGGGCCCCGCAATCAGCCCCAGCATTTT.

Only a few counts were recorded for this clonotype. Given a much more abundant clone one base away, this may be a read error. The genes are TRBV4-3 and TRBJ1-1; 8 bases match TRBD1. The CDR3 covers 15 residues. Germline V gene sequence: CDR1 LGHNA, CDR2 YSLEER. In DNA, the CDR3 is TGCGCCAGCAGCCAGCGACAGGGGTTGAGCACTGAAGCTTCCTTT. Protein product: CASSQRQGLSTEASF.

There are many counts of this clonotype. V is TRBV29-1 and J is TRBJ1-1; TRBD1 is a possible D gene (5 bases). The CDR3 extends over 11 amino acids. Germline V gene lookup returns CDR1 SQVTM and CDR2 ANQGSEA. Deletions cut 7 bases from V and 6 bases from J, with 12 bases between. CDR3 DNA sequence: TGCAGCGCCGAGGGGTCTTCTGAAGCTTTCTTT. It encodes CSAEGSSEAFF.

Concerning this clonotype: One base away lies a much larger clone, so this may be a sequencing read error. The chain has TRBV5-1 and TRBJ2-7; TRBD1 aligns across 9 bases. The CDR3 length is 15 residues. Per germline, CDR1 SGHRS and CDR2 YFSETQ. The trim removed 3 bases at V and 4 bases at J, leaving 8 bases unmatched. The CDR3 protein is CASSSDGQGPYEQYF. The CDR3 DNA reads as TGCGCCAGCAGCTCGGATGGACAGGGGCCATACGAGCAGTACTTC. Combining the CDR3 with reference TRBV5-1 and TRBJ2-7 gives the whole variable domain KAGVTQTPRYLIKTRGQQVTLSCSPISGHRSVSWYQQTPGQGLQFLFEYFSETQRNKGNFPGRFSGRQFSNSRSEMNVSTLELGDSALYLCASSSDGQGPYEQYFGPGTRLTVT.

This CDR3 is CASSLGQGTMEKLFF. For the CDR3, the DNA is TGTGCCAGCAGTTTAGGACAGGGGACTATGGAAAAACTGTTTTTT. The genes are TRBV27 and TRBJ1-4; 9 bases align to TRBD1. The CDR3 is made up of 15 amino acids. Germline V gives CDR1 MNHEY, CDR2 SMNVEV (reference sequence). The V gene end was trimmed by 2 bases and the J gene end by 8 bases; junction bases not matched to a gene: 6. The complete variable domain, with remaining parts taken from reference TRBV27 and TRBJ1-4, reads EAQVTQNPRYLITVTGKKLTVTCSQNMNHEYMSWYRQDPGLGLRQIYYSMNVEVTDKGDVPEGYKVSRKEKRNFPLILESPSPNQTSLYFCASSLGQGTMEKLFFGSGTQLSVL.

This clonotype was picked up many times. The J gene is TRBJ1-2, the V gene TRBV20-1; 7 bases match TRBD1. V lost 0 bases and J lost 4; bases outside the gene matches: 5. Germline CDR1 and CDR2: DFQATT and SNEGSKA (reference sequence). CDR3 length: 14 amino acids. The CDR3 DNA reads TGCAGTGCTAGAGATTCGGGACAGTCCTATGGCTACACCTTC. Encoded protein: CSARDSGQSYGYTF.

Many counts were recorded for this clonotype. V gene TRBV7-6 combines with J gene TRBJ2-4, with D unclear. V lost 0 bases and J 6 bases, leaving 12 bases between the germline ends. Germline V CDR1 and CDR2: SGHVS, FNYEAQ. This CDR3 spans 15 amino acids. The CDR3 is CASSLAHGFGNIQYF. In DNA form, the CDR3 reads TGTGCCAGCAGCTTAGCTCACGGGTTCGGAAACATTCAGTACTTC.

This clonotype was detected many times. The chain has TRBV19 and TRBJ2-3; no definite D call. Per the germline V gene, CDR1 is LNHDA and CDR2 is SQIVND (reference sequence). The V gene lost 4 bases and the J gene lost 3 bases, with 8 bases spanning the gap. The CDR3 covers 13 residues. The CDR3 DNA reads as TGTGCCAGTAGTAACGGTGGGACAGATACGCAGTATTTT. Protein product: CASSNGGTDTQYF.

This clonotype was seen ten or more times. The chain recombines TRBV7-6 with TRBJ2-6, with 8 bases identical to TRBD1. V dropped 5 bases and J dropped 0; count of bases not matched to a gene: 6. Germline V gene data show CDR1 as SGHVS and CDR2 as FNYEAQ. CDR3 length: 17 amino acids. The CDR3 DNA reads as TGTGCCAGCAGCCCGACACAGGGGGACTCTGGGGCCAACGTCCTGACTTTC. Its protein product is CASSPTQGDSGANVLTF.

In this sample, this clonotype turned up once. This clone may be a read error of a much larger clone one base away. CDR3 coding DNA: TGTGCCAGCAGTATTTATGAAGAGGCCCAGTACTTC. Its translation: CASSIYEEAQYF. The chain employs TRBV7-9 and TRBJ2-5; D remains unclear. Germline V lookup: CDR1 SEHNR, CDR2 FQNEAQ (reference sequence). This CDR3 has 12 amino acids.

Worth noting for this clonotype: A much larger clone lies one base from this, so it may be a read error. This chain joins TRBV9 and TRBJ2-7; the D gene is possibly TRBD2 (6 bases). The CDR3 sequence is 15 residues long. Germline CDR1 is SGDLS and CDR2 is YYNGEE. The CDR3: CASSVEEGGTYEQHF. As DNA, the CDR3 is TGTGCCAGCAGCGTAGAGGAGGGAGGCACCTACGAGCAGCACTTC.

This clonotype has just a few counts. V gene TRBV7-9 combines with J gene TRBJ2-7; D uncertain. This CDR3 region has 11 residues. Per the germline V gene, CDR1 is SEHNR and CDR2 is FQNEAQ (reference sequence). Deletions cut 8 bases from V and 1 base from J, with 6 bases between. CDR3 coding DNA: TGTGCCAGCGCCAGGTCCTACGAGCAGTACTTC. It codes for CASARSYEQYF.

This clonotype has just a few counts. The chain uses TRBV20-1 and TRBJ2-1; D may be TRBD1 (6 bases). This CDR3 comprises 18 residues. Deletions cut 4 bases from V and 0 bases from J, with 22 bases between. Germline-derived CDR1 and CDR2 are DFQATT and SNEGSKA (reference sequence). Written as DNA, the CDR3 is TGCAGTGCTAAACCGTACCGGGACACCATACGCTCCTACAATGAGCAGTTCTTC. It specifies CSAKPYRDTIRSYNEQFF.

This clonotype was found many times. The chain is built from TRBV12-5 and TRBJ1-2; 7 positions agree with TRBD1. Trimming removed 5 bases from V and 5 bases from J; junction bases left unmatched: 11. The CDR3 consists of 15 residues. CDR1 and CDR2 (germline): LGHNT, FRNRAP. CDR3 in amino acids: CASGGRDRGLYGYTF. Here the CDR3 DNA reads TGTGCTAGTGGTGGCCGGGACAGAGGATTATATGGCTACACCTTC.

This clonotype was found many times. The rearrangement joins TRBV29-1 to TRBJ2-3; 8 bases are shared with TRBD1. CDR1 is SQVTM, CDR2 ANQGSEA, per germline. The V gene end was trimmed by 7 bases and the J gene end by 3 bases; junction bases not matched to a gene: 9. The length of the CDR3 is 14 residues. The CDR3 DNA reads as TGCAGCGCCTCCGGGGACAGGTCAACAGATACGCAGTATTTT. Amino acid sequence: CSASGDRSTDTQYF.

This clonotype was counted at least ten times. This chain joins TRBV4-2 and TRBJ1-6; perhaps TRBD1 as D (6 bases). CDR1 is LGHNA, CDR2 YNFKEQ, per germline. V lost 0 bases and J 9 bases, leaving 21 bases between the germline ends. The length of the CDR3 is 18 residues. For the CDR3, the DNA is TGTGCCAGCAGCCAAGATGCACTCAGGGGATATTCTGGTTCACCCCTCCACTTT. Protein product: CASSQDALRGYSGSPLHF.